The 9 T cell receptor beta chains below were found in one sample sequenced in a study of blood T cell repertoires in COVID-19. Sequenced by immunoSEQ multiplex PCR; TCRdb stores in-frame clones only, minus some. This sample has 180,000 or so clones, with about nine tenths found just once. Sequencing was done on a sample of peripheral blood. These receptors came from a man in his sixties or seventies with acute or convalescent COVID-19.

The chain employs TRBV6-5 and TRBJ1-3; tentatively, D is TRBD1 (5 bases). Trimming pared 6 bases from V and 0 bases from J, leaving 9 bases between. The CDR3 runs 14 residues. Germline V gene lookup returns CDR1 MNHEY and CDR2 SVGAGI. The CDR3 protein is CASRKQVSGNTIYF. In nucleotides, the CDR3 is TGTGCCAGCAGAAAACAGGTCTCTGGAAACACCATATATTTT.

This clone was picked up one time. The chain employs TRBV24-1 and TRBJ2-1; weak D call: TRBD1 (6 bases). Trimming took off 3 bases at V and 6 bases at J, with 14 bases between the two ends. Germline loops: CDR1 KGHDR, CDR2 SFDVKD. CDR3 length: 15 amino acids. CDR3 protein: CATSDPLQGRNEQFF. CDR3 nucleotides: TGTGCCACCAGTGATCCGCTACAGGGCCGCAATGAGCAGTTCTTC.

This clone was counted only a few times. The chain links TRBV6-5 to TRBJ1-2, with TRBD1 identical over 8 bases. This CDR3 has 13 residues. Germline V gives CDR1 MNHEY, CDR2 SVGAGI. The V gene end was trimmed by 6 bases and the J gene end by 8 bases; junction bases not matched to a gene: 8. The CDR3, as DNA: TGTGCCAGCAGCCCGACAGGGGACGGAGGCTACACCTTC. Translated: CASSPTGDGGYTF.

This chain connects TRBV5-4 to TRBJ2-3, with 14 bases matching TRBD2. J lost 6 bases, V lost 4 bases, and 10 bases had no gene match. The germline gives CDR1 SGHNT, CDR2 YYREEE (reference sequence). There are 17 residues in the CDR3. The CDR3 nucleotides read TGTGCCAGCAGCCCCGGACTAGCGGGGGGCCTAGAGGATACGCAGTATTTT. Its translation: CASSPGLAGGLEDTQYF.

The chain joins TRBV11-2 to TRBJ1-1, with D uncertain. CDR3 length: 14 residues. Germline V CDR1 and CDR2: SGHAT, FQNNGV. V was clipped by 2 bases and J by 3 bases, with 10 bases between them. The CDR3 protein is CASSLMGRDTEAFF. In DNA form, the CDR3 reads TGTGCCAGCAGCTTAATGGGGAGGGACACTGAAGCTTTCTTT.

The gene calls are TRBV2 and TRBJ2-2; D perhaps matches TRBD2 (5 bases). Trimming cost V 6 bases and J 4 bases, with 12 bases left between them. The CDR3 length is 14 residues. Germline CDR1 is SNHLY and CDR2 is FYNNEI. The CDR3 DNA sequence: TGTGCCAGCAGCCCTCGGGGTAGCACCGGGGAGCTGTTTTTT. It translates to CASSPRGSTGELFF.

The chain joins TRBV4-2 to TRBJ1-3; the match to TRBD1 covers 9 bases. V was clipped by 2 bases and J by 2 bases; unmatched bases: 4. CDR3 length: 16 residues. The germline CDR1 and CDR2 sequences are LGHNA and YNFKEQ. The chain's CDR3 is CASSQRTGVPGNTIYF. DNA of the CDR3: TGTGCCAGCAGCCAACGGACAGGGGTCCCTGGAAACACCATATATTTT.

The gene calls are TRBV19 and TRBJ1-5; TRBD1 agrees at 10 bases. The CDR3 has 15 residues. CDR1 is LNHDA, CDR2 SQIVND, per germline (reference sequence). Germline trimming cut 7 bases from V and 7 bases from J; bases unmatched to any gene: 10. CDR3 loop: CASTRQGATQQPQHF. The DNA for the CDR3 is TGTGCCAGTACCCGACAGGGGGCAACGCAGCAGCCCCAGCATTTT.

The rearrangement uses TRBV5-1 and TRBJ2-3; a possible D gene is TRBD1 (6 bases). Trimming took 1 base from V and 4 from J, leaving 13 bases between them. The CDR3 length is 15 residues. The germline V gene has CDR1 SGHRS and CDR2 YFSETQ. CDR3 residues: CASSLNRDGADTQYF. The DNA for the CDR3 is TGCGCCAGCAGCTTGAACAGGGACGGGGCAGATACGCAGTATTTT. The entire variable domain, with the rest obtained from reference TRBV5-1 and TRBJ2-3, is as follows: KAGVTQTPRYLIKTRGQQVTLSCSPISGHRSVSWYQQTPGQGLQFLFEYFSETQRNKGNFPGRFSGRQFSNSRSEMNVSTLELGDSALYLCASSLNRDGADTQYFGPGTRLTVL.